This TCR beta chain was observed in a study of blood T cell repertoires in COVID-19. Study background: Researchers got acute and convalescent COVID-19 samples from the United States, Italy and Spain. In each case, the material was cDNA or gDNA derived from T cells, B-cell-depleted T cells, or PBMCs.

Germline V lookup: CDR1 SEHNR, CDR2 FQNEAQ (reference sequence). V lost 5 bases and J 3 bases, leaving 19 bases between the germline ends. The CDR3 has 17 amino acids. As processed by the authors: Amplification from reference gene primers served as the basis for estimated nucleated cell counts. Libraries were prepared by immunoSEQ multiplex PCR; TCRdb keeps only in-frame clonotypes and omits some of them. V and J calls plus clone size are reproduced from that table; the DNA served to infer D and trimming. The sample lists about 260,000 clones; 75% to 90% were seen once. The rearrangement joins TRBV7-9 to TRBJ1-4; a weak D match, TRBD1 (6 bases). Sequenced sample: peripheral blood. The clonotype originates from a man younger than 45 with active or convalescent COVID-19. CDR3 DNA sequence: TGTGCCAGCAGCCACCCGAGAGGGGGTTCAGCTAATGAAAAACTGTTTTTT. The encoded protein is CASSHPRGGSANEKLFF.